Each of the 3 T cell receptor beta chains below was sequenced from the same sample in a study of type 1 regulatory T cells. A single record per CDR3 protein comes from TCRdb applying MiXCR to the reads. The profile shows about 59,000 distinct CDR3 sequences, 62% of them singletons. The antigens for these receptors are not known. The sequenced sample was cultured non-Tr1 T cells, either the whole culture or a sorted T cell fraction (not recorded which). These receptor sequences come from a human donor in good health.

The chain uses TRBV12-3 or TRBV12-4 and TRBJ1-2; D is undetermined. This CDR3 comprises 13 residues. Trimming left V 3 bases short and J 3 bases short, with 8 bases between. CDR3 DNA: TGTGCCAGCAGTTTTGGGAGAGACTATGGCTACACCTTC. It codes for CASSFGRDYGYTF.

The chain is built from TRBV2 and TRBJ2-3; D may be TRBD2 (5 bases). Germline V CDR1 and CDR2: SNHLY, FYNNEI. V lost 0 bases and J lost 3, with 13 bases in between. CDR3 length: 16 residues. DNA for the CDR3: TGTGCCAGCAGTGAAGCTATGGTCCGGGGTACAGATACGCAGTATTTT. Translating gives CASSEAMVRGTDTQYF. Complete variable domain (other parts from reference TRBV2 and TRBJ2-3): EPEVTQTPSHQVTQMGQEVILRCVPISNHLYFYWYRQILGQKVEFLVSFYNNEISEKSEIFDDQFSVERPDGSNFTLKIRSTKLEDSAMYFCASSEAMVRGTDTQYFGPGTRLTVL.

This clonotype was observed once. V gene TRBV20-1 combines with J gene TRBJ1-2, with 7 nucleotides matching TRBD1. CDR1 and CDR2 from the germline V gene are DFQATT and SNEGSKA (reference sequence). This CDR3 contains 14 residues. J lost 7 bases, V lost 6 bases, and 14 bases had no gene match. The CDR3 protein is CSAPGQSGSGGYTF. Written as DNA, the CDR3 is TGCAGTGCACCGGGACAGTCAGGTTCGGGTGGCTACACCTTC.